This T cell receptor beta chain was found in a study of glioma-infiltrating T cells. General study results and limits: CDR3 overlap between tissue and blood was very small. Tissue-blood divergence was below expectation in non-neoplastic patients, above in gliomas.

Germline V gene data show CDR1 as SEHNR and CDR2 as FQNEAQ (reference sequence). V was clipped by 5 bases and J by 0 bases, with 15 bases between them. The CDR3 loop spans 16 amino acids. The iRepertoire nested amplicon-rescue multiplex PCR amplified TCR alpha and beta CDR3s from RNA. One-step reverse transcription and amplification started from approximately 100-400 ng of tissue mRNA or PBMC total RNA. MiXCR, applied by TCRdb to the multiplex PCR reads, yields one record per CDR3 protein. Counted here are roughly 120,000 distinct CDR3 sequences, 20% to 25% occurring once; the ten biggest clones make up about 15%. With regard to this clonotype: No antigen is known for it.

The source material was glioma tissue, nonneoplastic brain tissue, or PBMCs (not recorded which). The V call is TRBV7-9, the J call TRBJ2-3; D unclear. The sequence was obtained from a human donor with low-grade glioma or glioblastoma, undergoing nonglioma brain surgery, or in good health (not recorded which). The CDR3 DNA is TGTGCCAGCAGCCAACCTCTTGATGGCAGCACAGATACGCAGTATTTT. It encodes CASSQPLDGSTDTQYF.